This T cell receptor (beta chain) was profiled in a study of shared clonotypes between healthy human individuals. Produced via immunoSEQ multiplex PCR; TCRdb's table is partial and in-frame only. The sample carries roughly 2,500,000 clones, approximately 94% recorded once. The CDR3 covers 14 residues. Germline-derived CDR1 and CDR2 are MNHNS and SASEGT. Losses at the gene ends were 7 bases for V and 6 bases for J; bases not matched to a gene: 6. Sequencing was done on a sample of naive CD4+ T cells from PBMCs. As for subset: CD45RA+ positively selected. This chain connects TRBV6-1 to TRBJ1-5; 10 positions agree with TRBD1. The receptor comes from a man aged 18-30 years in good health. Some clones in this sample may be carry-over from other donors' samples. The CDR3 spells CASKEGTGAQPQHF. The DNA of the CDR3 is TGTGCCAGCAAGGAAGGGACAGGGGCTCAGCCCCAGCATTTT.